The clone carrying this TCR beta chain occurred many times. The data were taken from a study of T cells in Graves' hyperthyroidism and ophthalmopathy. The CDR3 is 16 amino acids. V was shortened by 8 bases and J by 7 bases, with 24 bases between the two germline ends. Germline CDR1 reads MDHEN; CDR2 reads SYDVKM. Amplified TCR beta CDR3 regions came from RNA transcripts. The TCR CDR3 first-round RT-PCR relied on the HTBI primer set. Via MiXCR, TCRdb re-called the multiplex PCR reads, giving one row per CDR3 protein. Of fewer than 700,000 distinct CDR3 sequences listed, 15% to 20% are singletons. The specimen sequenced was blood. This clonotype originated in a woman younger than 45 with Graves' hyperthyroidism. The J gene is TRBJ1-5, the V gene TRBV28; possible D gene TRBD1, 5 bases. CDR3 DNA: TGTGCCAGCGGGCCCCAAAAGCAGGGCCCTGGGCAGCCCCAGCATTTT. Translating it yields CASGPQKQGPGQPQHF.